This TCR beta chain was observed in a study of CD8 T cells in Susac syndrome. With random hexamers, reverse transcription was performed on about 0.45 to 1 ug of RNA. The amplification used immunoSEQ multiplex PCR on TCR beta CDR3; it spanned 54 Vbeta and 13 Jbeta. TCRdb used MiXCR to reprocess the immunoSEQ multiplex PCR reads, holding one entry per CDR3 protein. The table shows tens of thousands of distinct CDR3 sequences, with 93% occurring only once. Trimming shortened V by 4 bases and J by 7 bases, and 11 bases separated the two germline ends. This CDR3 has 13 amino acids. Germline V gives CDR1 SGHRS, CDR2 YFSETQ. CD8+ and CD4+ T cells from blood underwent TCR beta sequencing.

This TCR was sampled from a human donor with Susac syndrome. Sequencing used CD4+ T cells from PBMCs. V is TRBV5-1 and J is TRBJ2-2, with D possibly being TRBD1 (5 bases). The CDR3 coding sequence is TGCGCCAGCAGCGTACGCAGGGACGGGGAGCTGTTTTTT. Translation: CASSVRRDGELFF. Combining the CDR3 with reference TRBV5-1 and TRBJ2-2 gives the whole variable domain KAGVTQTPRYLIKTRGQQVTLSCSPISGHRSVSWYQQTPGQGLQFLFEYFSETQRNKGNFPGRFSGRQFSNSRSEMNVSTLELGDSALYLCASSVRRDGELFFGEGSRLTVL.